This record covers a single T cell receptor (beta chain). 13 Jbeta primers and 60 Vbeta primers were used for the PCR. Assay: immunoSEQ multiplex PCR; the TCRdb copy retains only in-frame clones and omits some. The sample gives some 180,000 clones, 76% of which show up once; 2% to 3% is in the top ten. These data belong to a study of cytomegalovirus exposure and HLA in healthy donors. The CDR3 length is 13 residues. Germline CDR1 is SGDLS and CDR2 is YYNGEE. Trimming cost V 1 base and J 6 bases, with 7 bases left between them. J is TRBJ2-2 and V is TRBV9, with unresolved D. This clonotype was obtained from a young woman in good health and CMV-seropositive. Sequenced material: PBMCs. The CDR3 nucleotides read TGTGCCAGCAGCGTAATCCAGGCCGGGGAGCTGTTTTTT. This sequence encodes CASSVIQAGELFF. Full variable domain (remainder filled in from reference TRBV9 and TRBJ2-2): DSGVTQTPKHLITATGQRVTLRCSPRSGDLSVYWYQQSLDQGLQFLIQYYNGEERAKGNILERFSAQQFPDLHSELNLSSLELGDSALYFCASSVIQAGELFFGEGSRLTVL.